This TCR beta chain was recorded in a study of blood T cell repertoires in COVID-19. This clone was found once. Original analysis: Nucleated cell counts were estimated from reference gene primer amplification. TCRdb's copy holds only in-frame clones and misses some; the assay was immunoSEQ multiplex PCR. Clonal size and the V and J genes are those of that table, whereas D and trimming came from the DNA. This table has about 260,000 clones, about nine tenths appearing once. Trimming cost V 3 bases and J 5 bases; bases outside gene matches: 7. CDR3 size: 16 residues. Germline V lookup: CDR1 SGHRS, CDR2 YFSETQ.

This chain uses TRBV5-1 with TRBJ2-5; TRBD2 matches 13 bases. Sequenced input: peripheral blood. This receptor was obtained from a man aged 40-50 years with active or convalescent COVID-19. CDR3 amino acids: CASSSETSGGTETQYF. CDR3 nucleotide sequence: TGCGCCAGCAGCTCCGAGACTAGCGGGGGGACGGAGACCCAGTACTTC. Complete variable domain (other parts from reference TRBV5-1 and TRBJ2-5): KAGVTQTPRYLIKTRGQQVTLSCSPISGHRSVSWYQQTPGQGLQFLFEYFSETQRNKGNFPGRFSGRQFSNSRSEMNVSTLELGDSALYLCASSSETSGGTETQYFGPGTRLLVL.